This entry features one TCR beta chain sequence. No antigen is known for it. This record belongs to a study of T-cell memory formation after mild COVID-19. Overall study: Across donors, TCR clusters were largely donor specific. Study results and limitations: Second-wave clones reaching peak frequency on day 37 lacked confirmed SARS-CoV-2 specificity. Pre-infection memory harbored some responding clones, suggesting cross-reactive memory joined.

The CDR3 sequence is 14 residues long. The V end lost 0 bases, the J end lost 3 bases, and 6 bases lay between the germline ends. TCR alpha and TCR beta cDNA libraries with sample barcodes and UMIs came from 5'RACE using constant-segment primers. TCRdb ran MiXCR on the 5' RACE reads and lists one entry per CDR3 protein. Counted here are approximately 560,000 distinct CDR3 sequences, roughly 17% occurring once; the ten biggest clones make up roughly 7.8%. The sequence came from an adult woman who had mild COVID-19 (a few samples of this study predate the infection). Cell type and time point are not known. The sample was PBMCs or a T cell subset sorted from them (not recorded which). This chain uses TRBV12-3 or TRBV12-4 with TRBJ1-5; D remains ambiguous. CDR3 sequence: CASSLARYNQPQHF. The CDR3 DNA reads TGTGCCAGCAGTTTAGCACGATACAATCAGCCCCAGCATTTT.